This T cell receptor beta chain stems from a study of blood T cells in healthy people across ages. A second PCR, run for roughly 7 to 12 cycles, used a sample-barcoded 5' primer plus a J-beta primer mix. TCRdb re-called the 5' RACE reads through MiXCR, storing one row per CDR3 protein. The sample holds about 930,000 distinct CDR3 sequences, about 29% seen once. Regarding this clonotype: The germline gene is not matched at one end of the junction; a read error may be the cause.

The CDR3 contains 15 residues. Germline V lookup: CDR1 MNHNS, CDR2 SASEGT. These data are also associated with another study on T cells of mothers and their children.

The clonotype originates from a woman in her thirties or forties in good health. The material sequenced was blood. The V call is TRBV6-1, the J call TRBJ2-1; D is perhaps TRBD1 (7 bases). In DNA form, the CDR3 reads TGTGCCTGCAGTGATCAGGAGGGGGCGATCAATGAGCAGTTCTTC. This encodes CACSDQEGAINEQFF.